This T cell receptor (beta chain) came from a study of blood T cell repertoires in COVID-19. This CDR3 is built from 15 residues. V lost 1 base and J lost 1; bases outside the gene matches: 3. The germline V gene encodes CDR1 LGHNT and CDR2 FRNRAP. Under the authors' procedure: Reference gene primer amplification gave estimated nucleated cell counts. Clones were sequenced by immunoSEQ multiplex PCR, and TCRdb holds only the in-frame ones, with some missing. Clone size and the V and J calls come from that table; the DNA yielded D and trimming. In the table there are fewer than 120,000 clones, around 76% of which are singletons.

This clonotype originated in a woman of 80 years or more with acute or convalescent COVID-19. This sequence joins TRBV12-5 and TRBJ1-1; TRBD1 matches at 7 bases. Sequencing was performed on peripheral blood. The CDR3 nucleotides read TGTGCTAGTGGTTTGGAAGGGACAGCGAACACTGAAGCTTTCTTT. Residues: CASGLEGTANTEAFF.